The rows below give T cell receptor beta chains drawn from one sample of a study of T cells after yellow fever vaccination. TCRdb reprocessed the 5' RACE reads via MiXCR and lists one record per CDR3 protein. Counted here are about 220,000 distinct CDR3 sequences, 3% to 3.5% occurring once; the ten biggest clones make up about 3%. Sample: CD4+ T cells sorted from PBMCs, taken 10 days after the yellow fever booster vaccination. The receptors shown here come from a man aged 18 to 30 who received the YFV17D yellow fever vaccine. The CDR3 runs from the conserved cysteine through the conserved F or W. The D gene is left open where the match is weak. Size values are once, few and many counts, or a class for expanded clones, and some rows have none.

clone_size	j_call	d_call	v_call	cdr3_aa	cdr3_nt
many	TRBJ1-2	TRBD1	TRBV6-1	CATGQVGVTYGYTF	TGTGCCACCGGACAGGTGGGGGTTACCTATGGCTACACCTTC
many	TRBJ2-5	.	TRBV7-9	CASRRDIEKGQETQYF	TGTGCCAGCAGACGGGACATAGAGAAAGGCCAAGAGACCCAGTACTTC
many	TRBJ2-2	TRBD1	TRBV5-1	CASSSTAGGDGELFF	TGCGCCAGCAGCTCGACGGCAGGGGGTGACGGGGAGCTGTTTTTT
many	TRBJ1-5	TRBD1	TRBV12-3/TRBV12-4	CASTNSPGGDQPQHF	TGTGCCAGCACTAACTCCCCAGGGGGCGATCAGCCCCAGCATTTT
many	TRBJ1-4	.	TRBV4-1	CASSPKWGANEKLFF	TGCGCCAGCAGCCCCAAATGGGGGGCTAATGAAAAACTGTTTTTT
many	TRBJ2-1	.	TRBV9	CASSVGRSEQFF	TGTGCCAGCAGCGTAGGTCGAAGTGAGCAGTTCTTC
.	TRBJ2-7	.	TRBV9	CASSVGGPHEQYF	TGTGCCAGCAGCGTAGGGGGGCCCCACGAGCAGTACTTC
many	TRBJ2-2	.	TRBV12-3/TRBV12-4	CASTNRGIGELFF	TGTGCCAGCACCAACCGGGGGATCGGGGAGCTGTTTTTT
few	TRBJ1-6	.	TRBV20-1	CSARGQLRSYNSPLHF	TGCAGTGCTAGAGGACAGCTCAGGTCCTATAATTCACCCCTCCACTTT
many	TRBJ1-6	TRBD1	TRBV9	CASSGGQGANESPLHF	TGTGCCAGCAGCGGGGGACAGGGGGCTAACGAATCACCCCTCCACTTT
.	TRBJ1-1	TRBD1	TRBV5-6	CASSPGTDYNTEAFF	TGTGCCAGCAGCCCGGGGACAGATTATAACACTGAAGCTTTCTTT
many	TRBJ1-1	TRBD1	TRBV10-3	CASRQGPNTEAFF	TGTGCCAGCAGACAGGGACCGAACACTGAAGCTTTCTTT
many	TRBJ2-3	.	TRBV10-3	CAIRPEPLADTQYF	TGTGCCATCAGGCCCGAACCCCTAGCAGATACGCAGTATTTT
many	TRBJ2-6	.	TRBV6-2/TRBV6-3	CASFQGSGANVLTF	TGTGCCAGCTTCCAGGGCTCTGGGGCCAACGTCCTGACTTTC
many	TRBJ2-5	TRBD2	TRBV6-2/TRBV6-3	CASSWGGLRPNLETQYF	TGTGCCAGCAGCTGGGGGGGACTCCGCCCAAATTTGGAGACCCAGTACTTC
many	TRBJ1-2	.	TRBV7-3	CASSPQTDGLRTF	TGTGCCAGCAGCCCACAGACAGACGGATTGAGAACCTTC
few	TRBJ1-4	.	TRBV20-1	CSAPPQGIEKLFF	TGCAGTGCCCCACCTCAGGGGATTGAAAAACTGTTTTTT
.	TRBJ2-7	TRBD2	TRBV20-1	CSARVGGRTYEQYF	TGCAGTGCTAGAGTCGGGGGGAGAACCTACGAGCAGTACTTC
many	TRBJ1-5	.	TRBV5-6	CASSLGGARAVETQHF	TGTGCCAGCAGCTTGGGGGGCGCCCGCGCCGTAGAGACCCAGCATTTT
many	TRBJ1-1	.	TRBV7-9	CASSPLVLNTEAFF	TGTGCCAGCAGCCCCCTAGTGCTTAACACTGAAGCTTTCTTT
few	TRBJ1-2	.	TRBV7-9	CASSFPDVYGYTF	TGTGCCAGCAGCTTCCCGGACGTCTATGGCTACACCTTC
.	TRBJ2-3	.	TRBV14	CASSQGQGIDTQYF	TGTGCCAGCAGCCAAGGGCAGGGGATTGATACGCAGTATTTT
many	TRBJ1-4	.	TRBV11-2	CASRLTLGAREKLFF	TGTGCCAGCAGGTTAACACTGGGGGCGCGTGAAAAACTGTTTTTT
few	TRBJ1-2	.	TRBV4-1	CASSQVRVGYGYTF	TGCGCCAGCAGCCAAGTTAGGGTAGGCTATGGCTACACCTTC
.	TRBJ2-2	TRBD1	TRBV28	CASRRIYAGTGNTGELFF	TGTGCCAGCAGACGTATTTACGCCGGGACAGGGAACACCGGGGAGCTGTTTTTT
.	TRBJ2-1	.	TRBV20-1	CSALRSRALYEQFF	TGCAGTGCCCTACGCTCCCGGGCCCTCTATGAGCAGTTCTTC
many	TRBJ2-3	.	TRBV20-1	CSATRRQAGTDTQYF	TGCAGTGCTACCAGACGACAGGCGGGCACAGATACGCAGTATTTT
many	TRBJ2-5	.	TRBV7-9	CASSYTGGRTYQETQYF	TGTGCCAGCAGCTACACCGGGGGCAGGACGTACCAAGAGACCCAGTACTTC
few	TRBJ2-2	.	TRBV10-1	CASSDLAGELFF	TGCGCCAGCAGTGATCTCGCCGGGGAGCTGTTTTTT
many	TRBJ1-6	.	TRBV10-3	CAISGQLDSPLHF	TGTGCCATCAGTGGACAGCTGGATTCACCCCTCCACTTT
many	TRBJ1-1	.	TRBV7-9	CASSVGPSKAFF	TGTGCCAGCAGCGTAGGGCCCTCCAAAGCTTTCTTT
many	TRBJ2-2	.	TRBV7-9	CASSPAEGSGELFF	TGTGCCAGCAGCCCGGCCGAGGGATCCGGGGAGCTGTTTTTT
few	TRBJ1-2	TRBD1	TRBV6-6	CASSSPSGGTYGYTF	TGTGCCAGCAGTTCGCCGTCAGGGGGAACCTATGGCTACACCTTC
few	TRBJ2-7	.	TRBV2	CASRTGYEQYF	TGTGCCAGCAGAACAGGATACGAGCAGTACTTC
few	TRBJ1-5	.	TRBV18	CASSPGIASNQPQHF	TGTGCCAGCTCACCAGGTATCGCTAGCAATCAGCCCCAGCATTTT
many	TRBJ2-5	.	TRBV4-1	CASSQESDQTQYF	TGCGCCAGCAGCCAAGAATCAGATCAGACCCAGTACTTC
few	TRBJ1-2	.	TRBV10-3	CAIRNAEQLYGYTF	TGTGCCATCAGGAACGCGGAGCAGCTCTATGGCTACACCTTC
many	TRBJ2-5	TRBD1	TRBV12-3/TRBV12-4	CASSRDRAETQYF	TGTGCCAGCAGCAGGGACAGGGCGGAGACCCAGTACTTC
few	TRBJ2-1	TRBD1	TRBV2	CASRPDRGPYNEQFF	TGTGCCAGCAGGCCCGACAGGGGGCCCTACAATGAGCAGTTCTTC
.	TRBJ2-6	.	TRBV6-1	CASTNQGSGANVLTF	TGTGCCAGTACAAATCAGGGCTCTGGGGCCAACGTCCTGACTTTC
.	TRBJ2-5	.	TRBV15	CATSRDPSGAGSETQYF	TGTGCCACCAGCAGAGATCCTTCTGGAGCGGGTAGTGAGACCCAGTACTTC
many	TRBJ2-2	.	TRBV6-1	CASSTLTGTTTGELFF	TGTGCCAGCAGTACCCTTACCGGGACAACCACCGGGGAGCTGTTTTTT
few	TRBJ2-3	.	TRBV19	CASSIGLDTQYF	TGTGCCAGTAGTATCGGGTTGGATACGCAGTATTTT
.	TRBJ1-2	.	TRBV4-3	CASSQDEGSEGYTF	TGCGCCAGCAGCCAAGACGAGGGTTCGGAGGGCTACACCTTC
many	TRBJ2-3	TRBD1	TRBV5-1	CASSLGQGETDTQYF	TGCGCCAGCAGCTTGGGACAGGGTGAGACAGATACGCAGTATTTT
many	TRBJ2-2	.	TRBV6-2/TRBV6-3	CASREDTGELFF	TGTGCCAGCAGGGAGGACACCGGGGAGCTGTTTTTT